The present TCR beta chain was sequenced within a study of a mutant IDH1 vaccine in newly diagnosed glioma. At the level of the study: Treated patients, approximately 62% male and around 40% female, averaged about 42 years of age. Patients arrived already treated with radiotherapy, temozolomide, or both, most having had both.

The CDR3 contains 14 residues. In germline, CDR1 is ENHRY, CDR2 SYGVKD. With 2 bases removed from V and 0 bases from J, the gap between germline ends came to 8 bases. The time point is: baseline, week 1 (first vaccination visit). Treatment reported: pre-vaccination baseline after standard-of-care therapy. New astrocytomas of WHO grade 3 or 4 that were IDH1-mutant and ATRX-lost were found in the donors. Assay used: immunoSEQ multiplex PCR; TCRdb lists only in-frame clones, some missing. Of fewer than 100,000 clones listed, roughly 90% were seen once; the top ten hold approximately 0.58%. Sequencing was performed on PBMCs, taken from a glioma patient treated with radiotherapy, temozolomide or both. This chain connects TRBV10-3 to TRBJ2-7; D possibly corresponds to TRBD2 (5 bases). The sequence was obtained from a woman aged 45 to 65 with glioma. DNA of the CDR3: TGTGCCATCAGTGAGAGAGGGAACTCCTACGAGCAGTACTTC. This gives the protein CAISERGNSYEQYF.